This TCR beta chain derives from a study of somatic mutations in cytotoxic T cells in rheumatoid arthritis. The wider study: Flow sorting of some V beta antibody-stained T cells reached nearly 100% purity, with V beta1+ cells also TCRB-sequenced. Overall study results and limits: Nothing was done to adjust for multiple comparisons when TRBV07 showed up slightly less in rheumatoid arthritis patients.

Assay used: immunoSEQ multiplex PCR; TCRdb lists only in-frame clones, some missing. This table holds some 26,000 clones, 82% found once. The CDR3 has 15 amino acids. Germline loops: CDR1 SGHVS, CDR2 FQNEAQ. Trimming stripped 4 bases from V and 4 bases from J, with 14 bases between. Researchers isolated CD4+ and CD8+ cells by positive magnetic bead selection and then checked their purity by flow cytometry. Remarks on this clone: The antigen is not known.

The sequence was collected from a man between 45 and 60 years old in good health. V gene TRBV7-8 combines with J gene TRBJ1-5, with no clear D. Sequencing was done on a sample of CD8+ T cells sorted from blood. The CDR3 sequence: CASSSTSDGNQPQHF. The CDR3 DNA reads TGTGCCAGCAGCTCCACGAGTGACGGGAATCAGCCCCAGCATTTT.